This TCR beta chain was identified in a study of blood T cell repertoires in COVID-19. Study context: Material from acute and convalescent COVID-19 was sourced from the United States, Italy and Spain. T cells, B-cell-depleted T cells, or PBMCs supplied cDNA or gDNA.

Under the authors' procedure: Reference gene primer amplification in the assay estimated nucleated cell counts. Libraries were prepared by immunoSEQ multiplex PCR; TCRdb keeps only in-frame clonotypes and omits some of them. The V and J calls and clone size come from that table; D and trimming were worked out from the DNA. The sample lists more than 300,000 clones; around 91% were seen once. CDR3 length equals 12 residues. The germline V gene has CDR1 KGHDR and CDR2 SFDVKD. V was clipped by 9 bases and J by 4 bases, with 9 bases between them. The J gene is TRBJ1-5, the V gene TRBV24-1; a possible D gene is TRBD1 (5 bases). The sequence derives from a woman aged 18-29 years who had recovered from COVID-19. The sample was peripheral blood. The CDR3, as DNA: TGTGCCACCCAGACAGTGAATCAGCCCCAGCATTTT. Its protein product is CATQTVNQPQHF.